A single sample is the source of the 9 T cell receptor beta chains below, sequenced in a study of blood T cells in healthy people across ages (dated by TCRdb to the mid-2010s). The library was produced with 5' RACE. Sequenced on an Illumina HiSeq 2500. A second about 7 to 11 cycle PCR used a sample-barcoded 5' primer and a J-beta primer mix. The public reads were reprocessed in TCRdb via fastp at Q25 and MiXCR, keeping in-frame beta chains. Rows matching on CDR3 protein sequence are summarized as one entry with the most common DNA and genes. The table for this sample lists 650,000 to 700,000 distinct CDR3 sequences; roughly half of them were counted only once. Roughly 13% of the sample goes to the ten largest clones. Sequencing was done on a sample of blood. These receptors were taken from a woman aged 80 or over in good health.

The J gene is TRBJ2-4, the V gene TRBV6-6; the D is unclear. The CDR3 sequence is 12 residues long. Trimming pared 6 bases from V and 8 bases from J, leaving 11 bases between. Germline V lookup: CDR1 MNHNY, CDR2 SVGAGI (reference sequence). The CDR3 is CASRSGVDIQYF. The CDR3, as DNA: TGTGCCAGCAGGAGTGGGGTGGACATTCAGTACTTC.

CDR3 DNA sequence: TGTGCCAGTAGTGTTCAGGTTTACAATGAGCAGTACTTC. This sequence encodes CASSVQVYNEQYF. The chain has TRBV19 and TRBJ2-7; no definite D call. Looked up from germline, CDR1 is LNHDA and CDR2 is SQIVND (reference sequence). V was shortened by 5 bases and J by 7 bases, with 15 bases between the two germline ends. This CDR3 has 13 residues.

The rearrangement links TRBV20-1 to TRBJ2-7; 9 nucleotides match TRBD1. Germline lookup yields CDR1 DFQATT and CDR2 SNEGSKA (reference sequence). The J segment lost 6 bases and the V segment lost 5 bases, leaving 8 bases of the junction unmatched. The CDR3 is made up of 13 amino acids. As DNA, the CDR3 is TGCAGTGCTCTCCAACAGGGGGCGGTCGAGCAGTACTTC. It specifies CSALQQGAVEQYF.

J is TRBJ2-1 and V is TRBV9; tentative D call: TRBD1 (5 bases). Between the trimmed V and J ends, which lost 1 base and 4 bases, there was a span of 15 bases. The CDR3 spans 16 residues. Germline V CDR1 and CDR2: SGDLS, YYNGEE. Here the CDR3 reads CASSVNPTASYNEQFF. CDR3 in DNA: TGTGCCAGCAGCGTAAACCCGACAGCGTCATACAATGAGCAGTTCTTC.

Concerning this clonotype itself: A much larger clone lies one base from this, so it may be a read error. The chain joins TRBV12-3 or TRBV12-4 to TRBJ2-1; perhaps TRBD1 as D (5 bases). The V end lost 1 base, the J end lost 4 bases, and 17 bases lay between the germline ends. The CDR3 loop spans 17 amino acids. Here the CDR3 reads CASSLGTQVVRYNEQFF. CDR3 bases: TGTGCCAGCAGTTTAGGGACACAGGTCGTTCGTTACAATGAGCAGTTCTTC.

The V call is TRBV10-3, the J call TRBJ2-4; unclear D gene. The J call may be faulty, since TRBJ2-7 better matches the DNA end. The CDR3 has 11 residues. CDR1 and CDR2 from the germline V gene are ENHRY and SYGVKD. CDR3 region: CATTGGYEQYF. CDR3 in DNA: TGTGCCACCACGGGCGGTTACGAGCAGTACTTC.

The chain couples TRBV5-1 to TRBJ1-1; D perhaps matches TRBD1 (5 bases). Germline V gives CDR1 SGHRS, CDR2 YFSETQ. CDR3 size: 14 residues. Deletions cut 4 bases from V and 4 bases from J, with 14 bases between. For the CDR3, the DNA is TGCGCCAGCAGCCCGGGGACGGAGGGCACTGAAGCTTTCTTT. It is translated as CASSPGTEGTEAFF.

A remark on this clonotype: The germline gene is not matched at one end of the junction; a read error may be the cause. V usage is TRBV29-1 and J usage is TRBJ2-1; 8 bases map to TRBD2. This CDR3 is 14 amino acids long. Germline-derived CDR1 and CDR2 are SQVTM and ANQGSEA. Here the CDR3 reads CGVLSGDSYNEQFF. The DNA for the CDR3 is TGCGGCGTCCTTAGCGGGGACTCCTACAATGAGCAGTTCTTC.

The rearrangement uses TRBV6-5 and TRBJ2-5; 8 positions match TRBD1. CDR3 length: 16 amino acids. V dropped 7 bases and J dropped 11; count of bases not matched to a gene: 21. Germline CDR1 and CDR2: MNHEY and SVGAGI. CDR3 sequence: CASTPITGTGYNGQYF. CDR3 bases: TGTGCCAGCACCCCTATTACAGGGACAGGCTACAATGGGCAGTACTTC.